Here is one T cell receptor beta chain with its context. This clone's antigen is unknown. Per-base quality was not reported, and no clone a single base away is much larger than it. This record belongs to a study of beta chain features in type 1 diabetes (dated by TCRdb to the late 2010s). Looking at the study overall: Patients and healthy donors did not differ in mean age, gender distribution, total cell number or subset yield. A total of 100 million to 110 million sorted cells were examined across all samples, and a strong correlation was observed between cell number per subset and RNA yield. In the study, recently diagnosed type 1 diabetes patients and matched healthy donors were compared on the TCRB repertoires of their sorted circulating CD4+ T cell subsets. Naive and central memory subsets were obtained from all 30 or so donors, but regulatory and stem cell-like memory subsets were isolated from only 8 patients and 8 healthy donors.

Summary of the overall study and its limitations: Because cDNA was sequenced instead of genomic DNA, activated cells with high expression could be over-represented, although the groups did not differ in activation or CD3 levels. Naive, central memory and regulatory TCRB repertoires appeared more similar among patients than among healthy donors. HLA sub-analyses involved small numbers of individuals, so any influence of HLA type on TCRB rearrangement remained unresolved. Fewer insertions and more nucleotide deletions at VDJ recombination sites were observed in patients with type 1 diabetes, implying thymic rearrangement abnormalities. Type 1 diabetes patients showed a moderate but significant shortening of TCRB CDR3 length in all four CD4+ subsets. Shorter templates might have been favored by PCR, but patient and control samples were amplified and corrected together, so both groups would have been affected equally by any skew.

For this chain, trimming is 6 bases at the V end and 6 bases at the J end, and the number of junction bases without a gene match is 8. Sequences MDHEN (CDR1) and SYDVKM (CDR2) are obtained from the germline V gene. The CDR3 measures 14 amino acids from cysteine to phenylalanine. Only the CDR3 DNA is retained, 42 bases long and in frame from the first base. The entire isolated RNA was reverse transcribed using the High Capacity cDNA Reverse Transcription Kit, and thus expressed TCRB transcripts were sequenced. Deep immunoSEQ sequencing was performed on naive, central memory and regulatory T cell samples, with an average of roughly 3.5 million total reads per sample. Sorted cells were lysed in RLT buffer and RNA was extracted with DNase-treated RNeasy Micro or Mini kits, depending on cell number. To prevent cross-contamination, each cell subset was processed individually, whereas patient and healthy donor samples were processed jointly. The immunoSEQ multiplex PCR was used to amplify TCRB sequences from cDNA, generating 87-bp fragments that spanned the CDR3 region. The amplicons were sequenced using the Illumina HiSeq platform. As for the authors' bioinformatics: Synthetic template baselines were used to correct PCR bias computationally, reads within Hamming distance 2 were collapsed, and singletons that could not be merged were discarded. By aligning reads against IMGT, V, D and J genes, CDR3 length, and insertions or deletions at six rearrangement sites were assigned. Within each subset, clonotype counts were normalized to sorted cell number, after which true diversity and Gini coefficients were computed with the tcR R package. Repertoire sharing was quantified using the overlap coefficient calculated on TCRB nucleotide sequences. Out-of-frame TCRB sequences from naive cells were analyzed as a proxy for the pre-selection repertoire. Drawn from immuneACCESS, this table holds only the in-frame rearrangements with V and J called that TCRdb kept. Clones are partly lost; checked studies trace under half to an unresolved V gene and leave the rest unexplained. From that table come the V and J calls and clone size; the DNA was used to work out D and trimming. The sample profile shows 450,000 to 550,000 clones; 25% to 35% of them were found once. Around 0.065% of the sample lies in the top ten.

A single peripheral blood draw of approximately 0.11 L on average was collected from each donor into heparinised tubes. Naive, central memory, regulatory and stem cell-like memory CD4+ T cells were sorted on a BD FACSAria II using a panel including CD45RO, CCR7, CD25, CD127, CD95 and CD27. A purity above 95% was achieved for all sorted populations. Right away, PBMCs were isolated by Lymphoprep density gradient centrifugation and were stained directly, with no culture step. To minimize batch effects, samples were stained and sorted in pairs, one healthy donor with one patient per experiment. The source material was naive CD4+ T cells from blood. Explained via the paper, the cell subset or site label denotes: true naive CD4+ T cells. The sequence came from a man younger than 35 in good health. The chain was built from TRBV28 and TRBJ2-4; 7 central bases correspond to TRBD1. The nucleotides read TGTGCCAGCAGGATAACGGGACAGATAAACATTCAGTACTTC. It translates as CASRITGQINIQYF.